This TCR beta chain was recovered during a study of control samples from healthy donors and cancer patients. Here immunoSEQ multiplex PCR was the method, and the copy in TCRdb shows in-frame clones only, minus some. This table holds approximately 100,000 clones, approximately 82% found once. This sequence was found in a man in his sixties in good health. Specimen: blood.

Here the CDR3 reads CAWTPQGPKANTGELFF. In nucleotides, the CDR3 is TGTGCCTGGACCCCACAGGGACCCAAGGCGAACACCGGGGAGCTGTTTTTT. J is TRBJ2-2 and V is TRBV30, with D possibly TRBD1 on 6 matching bases. There are 17 residues in the CDR3. The V gene lost 4 bases and the J gene lost 0 bases, with 18 bases spanning the gap. From germline, CDR1 is GTSNPN and CDR2 SVGIG (reference sequence).